The clone carrying this TCR beta chain was picked up a small number of times. The antigen remains unidentified. CDR1 and CDR2 (germline): SNHLY, FYNNEI. Trimming shortened V by 4 bases and J by 10 bases, and 14 bases separated the two germline ends. The CDR3 extends over 14 amino acids. TCRdb processed the 5' RACE reads anew with MiXCR; each CDR3 protein has one entry. The profile shows 150,000 or so distinct CDR3 sequences, 11% of them singletons. This record belongs to a study of T-cell memory formation after mild COVID-19. Study details: Most TCR clusters belonged to a single donor.

Overall study findings and caveats: CD4+ contracting clones were found mainly in CM and EM, and CD8+ ones in EMRA. Certain responding clones were present in pre-infection memory, suggesting participation of cross-reactive memory. Day 15 to 85 contracting clones showed balanced CD4/CD8; day 15 to 37 expanders favored CD4+.

This TCR was recovered from a man aged 18 to 30 who had mild COVID-19 (a few samples of this study predate the infection). Cell type and time point are not known. The chain recombines TRBV2 with TRBJ1-6; weak D call: TRBD1 (5 bases). What was sequenced was PBMCs or a T cell subset sorted from them (not recorded which). CDR3 in amino acids: CASSGEGRGSPLHF. The CDR3 coding sequence is TGTGCCAGCAGTGGTGAGGGGAGAGGGTCACCCCTCCACTTT.